The source of this T cell receptor beta chain is a study of cytomegalovirus exposure and HLA in healthy donors. Study overall: Earlier sequencing of 150 million to 200 million T cells yielded fewer than 140 million unique TCR beta sequences.

Use of 60 Vbeta and 13 Jbeta primers characterized the PCR. Profiled with immunoSEQ multiplex PCR; TCRdb holds only in-frame clones, not every one. The listing contains approximately 100,000 clones. Germline CDR1 and CDR2: MDHEN and SYDVKM. The CDR3 is made up of 12 amino acids. The V and J genes are TRBV28 and TRBJ1-5, with TRBD1 as a possible D gene (6 bases). The clonotype originates from a man in his forties or fifties in good health and CMV-seropositive. Sequenced sample: PBMCs. CDR3 protein: CVARQANQPQHF. The CDR3 DNA reads as TGTGTCGCGCGACAGGCAAATCAGCCCCAGCATTTT.